This TCR beta chain is drawn from a study of blood T cell repertoires in COVID-19. Study summary: Both acute and convalescent COVID-19 samples were obtained from the United States, Italy and Spain.

CDR1 is KGHSH, CDR2 LQKENI, per germline. This CDR3 is built from 16 residues. V was trimmed by 0 bases and J by 0 bases, leaving 9 bases between them. As processed by the authors: By means of reference gene primer amplification, nucleated cell counts were estimated. Clones were sequenced by immunoSEQ multiplex PCR, and TCRdb holds only the in-frame ones, with some missing. That table is the source of V, J and clone size, and D and trimming were worked out from the DNA. The table includes over 55,000 clones, roughly 79% detected once. This chain uses TRBV18 with TRBJ1-3; D is unclear. The clonotype comes from a human donor in a cohort sampled during active COVID-19. The sequenced material came from peripheral blood. The CDR3 spells CASSPPGSLSGNTIYF. CDR3 nucleotides: TGTGCCAGCTCACCACCAGGGAGCCTCTCTGGAAACACCATATATTTT.